This entry concerns a single TCR beta chain. What it binds is not known. What was amplified from RNA transcripts were TCR beta CDR3 regions. During a first-round RT-PCR of the TCR CDR3, the HTBI primer set was used. One entry per CDR3 protein results from TCRdb running MiXCR on the multiplex PCR reads. The sample contains roughly 500,000 distinct CDR3 sequences, about 15% of which appear only once. The length of the CDR3 is 17 residues. Trimming removed 0 bases from V and 2 bases from J; junction bases left unmatched: 7. The germline CDR1 and CDR2 sequences are SGDLS and YYNGEE. Extraction of PBMCs used around 9.6 ml of fresh peripheral blood. This record comes from a study of T cells in Graves' hyperthyroidism and ophthalmopathy. Study-wide results and limits: In blood, most of the thyroid clonotypes expanded above 0.001 were also present.

Specimen: blood. The chain joins TRBV9 to TRBJ1-1; TRBD1 matches 10 bases. The TCR was taken from a woman under 40 with Graves' ophthalmopathy. CDR3: CASSVDPRTGGNTEAFF. The CDR3 DNA reads as TGTGCCAGCAGCGTAGATCCGCGGACAGGGGGAAACACTGAAGCTTTCTTT.